This TCR beta chain is from a study of blood T cell repertoires in COVID-19. Study-level background: Sites in the United States, Italy and Spain provided acute and convalescent COVID-19 samples. The analysed material was cDNA or gDNA that came from T cells, B-cell-depleted T cells, or PBMCs.

Clones were sequenced by immunoSEQ multiplex PCR, and TCRdb holds only the in-frame ones, with some missing. The table has 250,000 to 300,000 clones, around nine tenths seen once. Unmatched junction bases numbered 5, after V lost 3 bases and J lost 0 bases. This CDR3 has 16 residues. Germline values: CDR1 GTSNPN, CDR2 SVGIG (reference sequence). What was sequenced was peripheral blood. V and J are TRBV30 and TRBJ1-6; TRBD1 matches 7 bases. The receptor was derived from a woman aged 25 to 39 with COVID-19, enrolled during active disease. CDR3 nucleotides: TGTGCCTGGAGAAAGGGGGCGAGCTCCTATAATTCACCCCTCCACTTT. Translation: CAWRKGASSYNSPLHF.